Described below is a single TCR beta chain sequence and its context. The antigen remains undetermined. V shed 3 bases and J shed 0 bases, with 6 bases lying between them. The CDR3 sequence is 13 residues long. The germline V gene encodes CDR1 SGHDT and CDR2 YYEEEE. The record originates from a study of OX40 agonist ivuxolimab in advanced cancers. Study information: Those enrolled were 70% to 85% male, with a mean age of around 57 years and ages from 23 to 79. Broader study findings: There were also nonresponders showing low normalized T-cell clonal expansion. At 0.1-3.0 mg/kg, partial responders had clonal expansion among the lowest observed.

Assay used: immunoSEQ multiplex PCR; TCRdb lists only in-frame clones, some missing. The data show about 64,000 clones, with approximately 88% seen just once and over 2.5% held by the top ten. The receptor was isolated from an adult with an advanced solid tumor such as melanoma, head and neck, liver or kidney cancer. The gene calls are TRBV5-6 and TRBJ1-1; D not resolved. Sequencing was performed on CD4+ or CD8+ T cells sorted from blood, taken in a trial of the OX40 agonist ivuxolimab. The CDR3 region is CASSSQMNTEAFF. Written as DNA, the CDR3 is TGTGCCAGCAGCTCCCAGATGAACACTGAAGCTTTCTTT.